Below, 9 T cell receptor beta chains from the same sample are listed, as sequenced in a study of blood T cells in healthy people across ages. The use of a sample-barcoded 5' primer and a J-beta primer mix characterized a second PCR of about 6 to 12 cycles. MiXCR, run by TCRdb on the 5' RACE reads, gives a single entry per CDR3 protein. The data hold approximately 880,000 distinct CDR3 sequences, with roughly 50% observed a single time. The sequencing input was blood. Receptors originate from a man aged 25 to 40 in good health.

This chain connects TRBV29-1 to TRBJ2-5, with 9 bases fitting TRBD1. The J call may be mistaken, given a closer DNA end match to TRBJ2-7. This CDR3 has 14 residues. Per germline, CDR1 SQVTM and CDR2 ANQGSEA. CDR3 sequence reads: CSVAVPTGGNEQYF. Here the CDR3 DNA reads TGCAGCGTAGCAGTCCCGACAGGGGGAAACGAGCAGTACTTC.

This clonotype was detected only a few times. The V and J genes are TRBV28 and TRBJ1-6; TRBD1 might be the D (6 bases). Germline loops: CDR1 MDHEN, CDR2 SYDVKM. V lost 4 bases, J lost 0 bases, and 10 bases lay in between. The CDR3 is made up of 16 amino acids. This chain's CDR3 is CASSSQGGSYNSPLHF. CDR3 sequence (DNA): TGTGCCAGCAGTTCACAGGGAGGCTCCTATAATTCACCCCTCCACTTT.

Note on this clonotype: Because the CDR3 is missing its conserved closing phenylalanine or tryptophan, this is likely a read error. J is TRBJ2-1 and V is TRBV28; TRBD2 agrees at 12 bases. The CDR3 is 17 residues long. The germline CDR1 and CDR2 sequences are MDHEN and SYDVKM. V lost 2 bases and J lost 9; bases outside the gene matches: 11. The DNA for the CDR3 is TGTGCCAGCAGTTTAGGGGCCCTAGCGGGGGGGTTGGGTGAGCAGTTCTCC. This sequence encodes CASSLGALAGGLGEQFS.

In regard to this clonotype: The junction shows a germline mismatch at one end, possibly a read error. The chain joins TRBV4-1 to TRBJ2-7; no clear D gene. There are 14 residues in the CDR3. The germline CDR1 and CDR2 sequences are MGHRA and YSYEKL. CDR3 sequence: CASNQPTRGYEQYF. Here the CDR3 DNA reads TGCGCCAGCAACCAACCGACCCGAGGCTACGAGCAGTACTTC.

The gene calls are TRBV18 and TRBJ2-1; 10 positions agree with TRBD2. The CDR3 is 18 amino acids. Germline CDR1 and CDR2: KGHSH and LQKENI. V shed 2 bases and J 2 bases; nucleotides not matched to a gene: 9. The CDR3 DNA is TGTGCCAGCTCACCAATCCCTAGCGGGGGTCGCCCCTACAATGAGCAGTTCTTC. This gives the protein CASSPIPSGGRPYNEQFF. Filled out from reference TRBV18 and TRBJ2-1, the complete variable domain reads NAGVMQNPRHLVRRRGQEARLRCSPMKGHSHVYWYRQLPEEGLKFMVYLQKENIIDESGMPKERFSAEFPKEGPSILRIQQVVRGDSAAYFCASSPIPSGGRPYNEQFFGPGTRLTVL.

CDR3 nucleotides: TGTGCCAGCAGTTACTTTGGGACAGGGGATAGAGGCGGGGAGCTGTTTTTT. Its protein product is CASSYFGTGDRGGELFF. The V call is TRBV6-5, the J call TRBJ2-2; TRBD1 agrees at 10 bases. Germline values: CDR1 MNHEY, CDR2 SVGAGI. Trimming took 1 base from V and 7 from J; bases not matched to a gene: 9. The CDR3 sequence is 17 residues long.

Written as DNA, the CDR3 is TGTGCCAGCAGCCACTACCCGGGACAGGGATCCGAGCAGTACTTC. Translating gives CASSHYPGQGSEQYF. The chain recombines TRBV14 with TRBJ2-7, with TRBD1 matching 9 bases. The CDR3 sequence is 15 residues long. CDR1 is SGHDN and CDR2 is FVKESK in the germline V gene. After removal of 3 bases from V and 6 bases from J, the junction contained 9 bases not matched to a gene.

The table lists this clonotype with a few counts. The J gene is TRBJ2-7, the V gene TRBV7-2; TRBD1 matches 7 bases. This CDR3 contains 14 residues. Per germline, CDR1 SGHTA and CDR2 FQGNSA. Germline trimming cut 4 bases from V and 9 bases from J; bases unmatched to any gene: 12. The CDR3 protein is CASSSTDRDGSQYF. CDR3 coding DNA: TGTGCCAGCAGCTCAACCGACAGGGATGGGTCGCAGTACTTC.

For this clonotype: Sequence at one end of the junction differs from germline and may be a read error. This chain joins TRBV28 and TRBJ2-3, with D perhaps matching TRBD1 (6 bases). This CDR3 contains 13 residues. The germline gives CDR1 MDHEN, CDR2 SYDVKM. CDR3: CASSPRDTDAQYF. CDR3 sequence (DNA): TGTGCCAGCAGTCCTCGGGACACAGATGCGCAGTATTTT.